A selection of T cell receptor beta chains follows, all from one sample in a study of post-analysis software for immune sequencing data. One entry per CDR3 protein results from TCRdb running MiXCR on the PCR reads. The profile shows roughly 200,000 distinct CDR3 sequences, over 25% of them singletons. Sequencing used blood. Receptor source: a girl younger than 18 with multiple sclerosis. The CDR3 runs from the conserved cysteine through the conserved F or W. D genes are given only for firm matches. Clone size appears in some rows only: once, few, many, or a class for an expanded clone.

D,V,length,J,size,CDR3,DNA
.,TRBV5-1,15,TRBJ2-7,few,CASSLGRGPYNEQYF,TGCGCCAGCAGCTTGGGTCGGGGCCCCTACAATGAGCAGTACTTC
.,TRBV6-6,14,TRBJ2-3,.,CASRKLLQQDPQYF,TGTGCCAGCAGAAAACTACTCCAGCAAGATCCGCAGTATTTT
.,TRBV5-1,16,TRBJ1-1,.,CASSGRQDPMNTEAFF,TGCGCCAGCAGCGGTAGACAGGACCCGATGAACACTGAAGCTTTCTTT
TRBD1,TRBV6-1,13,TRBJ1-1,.,CASSPGQGGGAFF,TGTGCCAGCAGTCCTGGACAGGGAGGGGGCGCTTTCTTT
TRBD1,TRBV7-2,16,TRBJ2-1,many,CASSSPPGTGPYEQFF,TGTGCCAGCAGTTCTCCACCTGGGACAGGACCCTATGAGCAGTTCTTC
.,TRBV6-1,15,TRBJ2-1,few,CASASGGLQSNEQFF,TGTGCCAGCGCCTCAGGCGGGCTCCAATCCAATGAGCAGTTCTTC
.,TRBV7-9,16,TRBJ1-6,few,CASSLVWGANNSPLHF,TGTGCCAGCAGCTTAGTGTGGGGGGCCAATAATTCACCCCTCCACTTT
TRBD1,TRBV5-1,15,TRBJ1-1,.,CTSSLGQGAGTEAFF,TGCACCAGCAGCCTAGGACAGGGGGCTGGAACTGAAGCTTTCTTT
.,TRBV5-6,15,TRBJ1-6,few,CASSPMSGLYSPLHF,TGTGCCAGCAGCCCGATGTCGGGGCTATATTCACCCCTCCACTTT
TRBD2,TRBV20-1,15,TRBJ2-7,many,CSARGSGGLTYEQYF,TGCAGTGCTAGAGGTAGCGGGGGCCTGACCTACGAGCAGTACTTC
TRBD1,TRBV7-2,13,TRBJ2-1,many,CASSFRQGGEQFF,TGTGCCAGCAGCTTCAGACAGGGGGGTGAGCAGTTCTTC
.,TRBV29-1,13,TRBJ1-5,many,CSVGLTGIQPQHF,TGCAGCGTTGGACTAACGGGAATTCAGCCCCAGCATTTT
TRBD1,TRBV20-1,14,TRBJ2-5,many,CSARDDRGGETQYF,TGCAGTGCTAGAGATGACAGGGGTGGGGAGACCCAGTACTTC
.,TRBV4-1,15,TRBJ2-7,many,CASSQGYRENDEQYF,TGCGCCAGCAGCCAAGGGTATCGGGAGAATGACGAGCAGTACTTC
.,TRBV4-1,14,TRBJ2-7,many,CASALAGKSYEQYF,TGCGCCTCGGCCTTGGCGGGGAAGTCCTACGAGCAGTACTTC
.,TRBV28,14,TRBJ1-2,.,CASSTLGETYGYTF,TGTGCCAGCAGTACCTTGGGCGAGACCTATGGCTACACCTTC
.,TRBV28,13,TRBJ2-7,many,CASSPTNTYEQYF,TGTGCCAGCAGTCCCACTAACACCTACGAGCAGTACTTC
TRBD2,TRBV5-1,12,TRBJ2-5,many,CASSLAGETQYF,TGTGCCAGCAGTTTAGCGGGGGAGACCCAGTACTTC
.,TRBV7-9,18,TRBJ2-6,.,CASSEQEGYSSGANVLTF,TGTGCCAGCAGCGAGCAGGAAGGGTATAGCTCTGGGGCCAACGTCCTGACTTTC
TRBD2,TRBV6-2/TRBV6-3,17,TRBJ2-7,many,CASSPGEGRTSGYEQYF,TGTGCCAGCAGTCCCGGGGAGGGAAGAACTAGCGGCTACGAGCAGTACTTC
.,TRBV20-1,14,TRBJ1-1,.,CSARDLQGTTEAFF,TGCAGTGCTAGAGATCTCCAGGGCACCACTGAAGCTTTCTTT
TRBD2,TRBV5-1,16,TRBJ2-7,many,CASSLLGLAGAGEQYF,TGCGCCAGCAGCTTGTTAGGTCTAGCGGGAGCAGGCGAGCAGTACTTC
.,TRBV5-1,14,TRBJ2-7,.,CASSSRAPEDEQYF,TGCGCCAGCAGCTCCCGGGCTCCCGAGGACGAGCAGTACTTC
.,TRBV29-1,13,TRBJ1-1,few,CSVSTATTGLAFF,TGCAGCGTGTCCACGGCAACTACAGGTTTGGCTTTCTTT
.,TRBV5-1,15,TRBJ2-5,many,CASSLTGRLQETQYF,TGCGCCAGCAGCTTGACGGGCCGTCTACAGGAGACCCAGTACTTC
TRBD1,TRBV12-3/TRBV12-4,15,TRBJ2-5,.,CASSSYGTGAETQYF,TGTGCCAGCAGTTCCTATGGTACAGGGGCAGAGACCCAGTACTTC
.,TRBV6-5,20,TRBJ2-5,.,CASSYLGAGGPSRAVETQYF,TGTGCCAGCAGTTACCTCGGAGCGGGCGGGCCTTCCAGGGCCGTGGAGACCCAGTACTTC
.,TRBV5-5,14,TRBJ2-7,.,CASSSEGGAYEQYF,TGTGCCAGCAGCTCCGAAGGGGGGGCCTACGAGCAGTACTTC
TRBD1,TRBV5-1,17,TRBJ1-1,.,CASSYGTDFTRNTEAFF,TGCGCCAGCAGTTACGGGACAGACTTTACAAGGAACACTGAAGCTTTCTTT
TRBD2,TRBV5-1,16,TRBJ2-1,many,CASSSNSGGSYNEQFF,TGCGCCAGCAGCTCAAATAGCGGGGGCTCCTACAATGAGCAGTTCTTC
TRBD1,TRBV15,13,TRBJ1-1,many,CATSGTGGTEAFF,TGTGCCACCAGTGGGACAGGGGGGACTGAAGCTTTCTTT
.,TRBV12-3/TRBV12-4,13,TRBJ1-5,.,CASSLQGEQPQHF,TGTGCCAGCAGTTTGCAGGGAGAACAGCCCCAGCATTTT
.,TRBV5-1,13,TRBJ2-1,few,CASSDHLGNEQFF,TGCGCCAGCAGTGACCATTTAGGGAATGAGCAGTTCTTC
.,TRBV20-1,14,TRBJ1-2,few,CSARDRGGLGGYTF,TGCAGTGCTAGAGATCGTGGAGGGCTTGGTGGCTACACCTTC
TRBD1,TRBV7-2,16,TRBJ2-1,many,CASSLTGTGGIGEQFF,TGTGCCAGCAGCTTAACCGGGACAGGGGGCATCGGTGAGCAGTTCTTC
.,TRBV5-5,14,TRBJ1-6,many,CASSLGGQGSPLHF,TGTGCCAGCAGCTTGGGGGGTCAAGGTTCACCCCTCCACTTT
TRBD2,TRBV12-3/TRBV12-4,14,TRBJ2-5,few,CASSSGTSAETQYF,TGTGCCAGCAGTTCCGGGACTAGCGCGGAGACCCAGTACTTC
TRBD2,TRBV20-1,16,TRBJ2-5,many,CSARGTSGRLGETQYF,TGCAGTGCTAGGGGGACTAGCGGGAGGTTGGGCGAGACCCAGTACTTC
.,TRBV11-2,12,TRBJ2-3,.,CASSSSTDTQYF,TGTGCCAGCAGCTCTAGCACAGATACGCAGTATTTT
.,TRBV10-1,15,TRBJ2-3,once,CASSDWGASWDTQYF,TGCGCCAGTAGTGATTGGGGCGCATCCTGGGATACGCAGTATTTT
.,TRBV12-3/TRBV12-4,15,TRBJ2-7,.,CASSRGGTGLSEQYF,TGTGCCAGCAGCCGGGGGGGGACAGGGTTAAGCGAGCAGTACTTC
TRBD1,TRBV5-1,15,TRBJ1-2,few,CASSSRTGVAGDYTF,TGCGCCAGCAGCTCGAGGACAGGGGTCGCGGGTGACTACACCTTC
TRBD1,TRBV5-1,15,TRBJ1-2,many,CASRRPGQEDYGYTF,TGCGCCAGCAGGCGTCCGGGACAGGAAGACTATGGCTACACCTTC
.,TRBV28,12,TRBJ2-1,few,CASSFMVNEQLF,TGTGCCAGCAGTTTTATGGTGAATGAGCAGCTCTTC
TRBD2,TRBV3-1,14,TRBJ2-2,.,CASSQEAGVGELFF,TGTGCCAGCAGCCAAGAAGCGGGGGTCGGGGAGCTGTTTTTT
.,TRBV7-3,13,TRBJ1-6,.,CASSFNRNPPLHF,TGTGCCAGCAGCTTCAATAGGAATCCACCCCTCCACTTT
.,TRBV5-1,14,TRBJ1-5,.,CASSPGDPGQPQHF,TGCGCCAGCAGCCCCGGGGACCCGGGTCAGCCCCAGCATTTT